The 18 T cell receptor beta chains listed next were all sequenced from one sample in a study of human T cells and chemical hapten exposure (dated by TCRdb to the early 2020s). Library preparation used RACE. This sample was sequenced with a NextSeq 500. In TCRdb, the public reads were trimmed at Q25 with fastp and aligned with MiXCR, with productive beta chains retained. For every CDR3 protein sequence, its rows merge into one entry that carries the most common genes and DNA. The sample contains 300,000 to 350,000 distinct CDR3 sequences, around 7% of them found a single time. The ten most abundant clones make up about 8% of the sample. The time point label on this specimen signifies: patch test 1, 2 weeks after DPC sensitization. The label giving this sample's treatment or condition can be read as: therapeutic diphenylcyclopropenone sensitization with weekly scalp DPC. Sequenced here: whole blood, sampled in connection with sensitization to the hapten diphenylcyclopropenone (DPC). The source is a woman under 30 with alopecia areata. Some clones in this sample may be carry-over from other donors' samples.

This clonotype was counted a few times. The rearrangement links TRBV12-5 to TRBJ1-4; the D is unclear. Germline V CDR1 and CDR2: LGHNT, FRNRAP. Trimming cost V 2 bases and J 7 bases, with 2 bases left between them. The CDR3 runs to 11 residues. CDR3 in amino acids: CASGLSEKLFF. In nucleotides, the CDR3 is TGTGCTAGTGGTTTGAGTGAAAAACTGTTTTTT. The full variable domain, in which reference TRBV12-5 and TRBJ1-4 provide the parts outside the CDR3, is DARVTQTPRHKVTEMGQEVTMRCQPILGHNTVFWYRQTMMQGLELLAYFRNRAPLDDSGMPKDRFSAEMPDATLATLKIQPSEPRDSAVYFCASGLSEKLFFGSGTQLSVL.

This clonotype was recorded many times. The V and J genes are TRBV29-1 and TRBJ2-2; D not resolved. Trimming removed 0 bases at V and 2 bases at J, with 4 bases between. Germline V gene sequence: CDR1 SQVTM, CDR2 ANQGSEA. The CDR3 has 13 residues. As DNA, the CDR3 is TGCAGCGTTGAAGAGGGCAACACCGGGGAGCTGTTTTTT. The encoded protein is CSVEEGNTGELFF.

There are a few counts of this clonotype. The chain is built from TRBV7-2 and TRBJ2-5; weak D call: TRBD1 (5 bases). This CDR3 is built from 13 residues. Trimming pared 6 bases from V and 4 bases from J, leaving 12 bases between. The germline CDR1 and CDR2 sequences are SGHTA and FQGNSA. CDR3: CASSPYGAETQYF. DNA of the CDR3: TGTGCCAGCAGTCCCTATGGGGCAGAGACCCAGTACTTC.

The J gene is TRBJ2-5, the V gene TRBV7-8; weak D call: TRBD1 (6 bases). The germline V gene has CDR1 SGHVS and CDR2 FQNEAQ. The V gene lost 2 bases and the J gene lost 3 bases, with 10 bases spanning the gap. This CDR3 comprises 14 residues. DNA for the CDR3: TGTGCCAGCAGCTTATCGACAGGCGAAGAGACCCAGTACTTC. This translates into CASSLSTGEETQYF.

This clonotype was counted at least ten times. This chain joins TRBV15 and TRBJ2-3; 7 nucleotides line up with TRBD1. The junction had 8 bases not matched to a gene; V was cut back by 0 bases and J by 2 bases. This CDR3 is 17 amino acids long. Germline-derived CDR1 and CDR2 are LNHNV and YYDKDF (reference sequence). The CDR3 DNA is TGTGCCACCAGCAGAGATATGAGTGGGACAGCCACAGATACGCAGTATTTT. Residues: CATSRDMSGTATDTQYF.

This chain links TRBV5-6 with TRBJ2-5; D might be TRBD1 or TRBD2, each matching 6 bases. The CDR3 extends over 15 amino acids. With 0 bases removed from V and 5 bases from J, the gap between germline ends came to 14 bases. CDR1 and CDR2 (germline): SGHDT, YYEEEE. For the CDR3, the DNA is TGTGCCAGCAGCTTGGCCAGGGGAGGCTTCGAGACCCAGTACTTC. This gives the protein CASSLARGGFETQYF.

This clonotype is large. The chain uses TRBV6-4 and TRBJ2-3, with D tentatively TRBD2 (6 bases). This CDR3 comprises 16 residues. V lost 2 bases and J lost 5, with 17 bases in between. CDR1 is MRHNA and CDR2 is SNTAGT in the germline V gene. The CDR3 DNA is TGTGCCAGCAGTGACGCCAACCTAGCGAGGATAGATACGCAGTATTTT. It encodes CASSDANLARIDTQYF.

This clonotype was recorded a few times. The CDR3 spells CASSPGGGTSRETQYF. The DNA for the CDR3 is TGTGCCAGCAGCCCAGGGGGGGGGACTAGCAGAGAGACCCAGTACTTC. The chain links TRBV11-2 to TRBJ2-5, with 9 positions matching TRBD2. The CDR3 is 16 amino acids. Germline V gives CDR1 SGHAT, CDR2 FQNNGV. J lost 4 bases, V lost 5 bases, and 11 bases had no gene match.

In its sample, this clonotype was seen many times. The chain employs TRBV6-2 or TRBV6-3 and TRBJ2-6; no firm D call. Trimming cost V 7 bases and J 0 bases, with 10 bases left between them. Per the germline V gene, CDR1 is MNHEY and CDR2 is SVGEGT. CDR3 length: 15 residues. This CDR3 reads CASTPWGSGANVLTF. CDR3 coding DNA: TGTGCCAGCACCCCCTGGGGCTCTGGGGCCAACGTCCTGACTTTC.

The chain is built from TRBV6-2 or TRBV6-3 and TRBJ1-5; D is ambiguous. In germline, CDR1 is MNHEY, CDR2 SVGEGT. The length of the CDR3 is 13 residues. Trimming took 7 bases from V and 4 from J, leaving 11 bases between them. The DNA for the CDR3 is TGTGCCAGCACCCGGAGCCGGAATCAGCCCCAGCATTTT. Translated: CASTRSRNQPQHF.

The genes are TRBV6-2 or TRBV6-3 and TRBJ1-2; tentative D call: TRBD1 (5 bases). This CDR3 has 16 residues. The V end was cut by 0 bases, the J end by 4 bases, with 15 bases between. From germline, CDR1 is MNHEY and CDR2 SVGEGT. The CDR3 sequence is CASSYSRGMDTYGYTF. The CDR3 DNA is TGTGCCAGCAGTTACTCGCGGGGGATGGATACCTATGGCTACACCTTC.

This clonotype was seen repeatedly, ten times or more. The CDR3 sequence is CASSFYSGGTEGEQFF. The CDR3 nucleotides read TGTGCCAGCAGTTTTTATAGCGGGGGGACGGAGGGTGAGCAGTTCTTC. The chain combines TRBV12-3 or TRBV12-4 with TRBJ2-1; 10 bases agree with TRBD2. The CDR3 is 16 amino acids. The trim removed 3 bases at V and 9 bases at J, leaving 11 bases unmatched.

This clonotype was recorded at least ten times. In DNA form, the CDR3 reads TGTGCCAGCAGCTTAAGACAGGGGATTTTCACAGATACGCAGTATTTT. The encoded protein is CASSLRQGIFTDTQYF. This chain connects TRBV7-9 to TRBJ2-3, with TRBD1 identical over 8 bases. Per the germline V gene, CDR1 is SEHNR and CDR2 is FQNEAQ (reference sequence). CDR3 size: 16 residues. With 2 bases clipped from V and 2 bases from J, the junction kept 6 bases outside the gene matches.

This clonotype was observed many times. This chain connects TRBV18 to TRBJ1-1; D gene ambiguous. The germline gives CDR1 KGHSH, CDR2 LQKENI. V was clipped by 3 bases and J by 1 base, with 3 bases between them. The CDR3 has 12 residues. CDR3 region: CASSPGNTEAFF. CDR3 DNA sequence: TGTGCCAGCTCACCGGGGAACACTGAAGCTTTCTTT.

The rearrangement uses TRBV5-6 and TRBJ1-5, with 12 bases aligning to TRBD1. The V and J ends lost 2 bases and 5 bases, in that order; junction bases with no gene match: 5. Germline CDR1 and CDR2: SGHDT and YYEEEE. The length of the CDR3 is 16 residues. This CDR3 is CASSLTGTGGHQPQHF. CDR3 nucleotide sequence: TGTGCCAGCAGCTTAACCGGGACAGGGGGCCATCAGCCCCAGCATTTT. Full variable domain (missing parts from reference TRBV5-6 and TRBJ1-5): DAGVTQSPTHLIKTRGQQVTLRCSPKSGHDTVSWYQQALGQGPQFIFQYYEEEERQRGNFPDRFSGHQFPNYSSELNVNALLLGDSALYLCASSLTGTGGHQPQHFGDGTRLSIL.

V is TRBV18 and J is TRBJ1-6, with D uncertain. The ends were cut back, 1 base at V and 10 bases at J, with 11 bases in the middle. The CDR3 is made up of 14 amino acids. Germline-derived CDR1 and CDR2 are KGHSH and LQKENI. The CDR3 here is CASSPRGRLSPLHF. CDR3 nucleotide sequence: TGTGCCAGCTCACCACGTGGCCGTCTCTCACCCCTCCACTTT.

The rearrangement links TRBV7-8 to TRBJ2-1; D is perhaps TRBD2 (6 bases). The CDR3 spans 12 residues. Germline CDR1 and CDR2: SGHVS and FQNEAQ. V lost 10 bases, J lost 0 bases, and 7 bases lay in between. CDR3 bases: TGTGCCACCGGGAGCTCCTACAATGAGCAGTTCTTC. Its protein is CATGSSYNEQFF.

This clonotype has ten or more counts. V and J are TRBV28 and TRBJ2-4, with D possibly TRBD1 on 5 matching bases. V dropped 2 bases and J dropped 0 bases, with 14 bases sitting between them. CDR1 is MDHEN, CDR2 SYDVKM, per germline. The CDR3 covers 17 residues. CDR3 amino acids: CASSLRAGPLAKNIQYF. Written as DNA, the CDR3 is TGTGCCAGCAGTTTACGGGCAGGGCCTTTAGCCAAAAACATTCAGTACTTC.